These 21 T cell receptor beta chains were sequenced from one sample in a study of blood T cell repertoires in COVID-19. Profiled with immunoSEQ multiplex PCR; TCRdb holds only in-frame clones, not every one. The table has about 180,000 clones, approximately 86% seen once. Sequencing used PBMCs or T cells enriched from blood (not recorded which). These receptors were obtained from a man aged 55 to 70 who had recovered from COVID-19.

The rearrangement uses TRBV5-8 and TRBJ1-1; D gene unclear. Germline CDR1 SGHTS, CDR2 YDEGEE. The CDR3 has 16 residues. The V and J ends lost 0 bases and 8 bases respectively, with 20 bases between them. The CDR3: CASSLALLAELPEAFF. The CDR3 region has the DNA TGTGCCAGCAGCTTGGCCCTGTTGGCGGAGCTTCCCGAAGCTTTCTTT.

The CDR3 nucleotides are TGCGCCAGCAGCTTGGCCCGCGGGGTAAGCACAGATACGCAGTATTTT. Translating gives CASSLARGVSTDTQYF. The genes are TRBV5-1 and TRBJ2-3; D might be TRBD2 (6 bases). The V end was cut by 0 bases, the J end by 0 bases, with 11 bases between. Germline V gene lookup returns CDR1 SGHRS and CDR2 YFSETQ. The CDR3 consists of 16 residues. The full variable domain, completed using reference TRBV5-1 and TRBJ2-3, is KAGVTQTPRYLIKTRGQQVTLSCSPISGHRSVSWYQQTPGQGLQFLFEYFSETQRNKGNFPGRFSGRQFSNSRSEMNVSTLELGDSALYLCASSLARGVSTDTQYFGPGTRLTVL.

V and J are TRBV6-6 and TRBJ1-6, with TRBD1 matching over 8 bases. CDR3 length: 15 amino acids. Losses at the gene ends were 1 base for V and 7 bases for J; bases not matched to a gene: 3. CDR1 is MNHNY and CDR2 is SVGAGI in the germline V gene (reference sequence). The CDR3 region has the DNA TGTGCCAGCAGTTACTTGGGGACAGGCAATTCACCCCTCCACTTT. It specifies CASSYLGTGNSPLHF.

There are a few counts of this clone. This chain links TRBV4-1 with TRBJ1-3; D gene ambiguous. The V end lost 1 base, the J end lost 0 bases, and 13 bases lay between the germline ends. CDR1 MGHRA and CDR2 YSYEKL come from the germline V gene. This CDR3 is 17 amino acids long. CDR3 nucleotides: TGCGCCAGCAGCCAAGTTGTGGTCCGGGGCTCTGGAAACACCATATATTTT. As protein: CASSQVVVRGSGNTIYF.

This clone is a singleton in its sample. The V gene is TRBV20-1, the J gene TRBJ2-7, with D possibly TRBD1 on 5 matching bases. Germline V CDR1 and CDR2: DFQATT, SNEGSKA (reference sequence). The CDR3 consists of 11 residues. V dropped 1 base and J dropped 6 bases, with 7 bases sitting between them. CDR3 nucleotide sequence: TGCAGTGCTAGAGGACAGTCCGAGCAGTACTTC. Its translation is CSARGQSEQYF.

The gene calls are TRBV6-5 and TRBJ1-4; D ambiguous. V lost 8 bases to trimming and J lost 8 bases, with 15 bases between them. Per germline, CDR1 MNHEY and CDR2 SVGAGI. The CDR3 loop spans 13 amino acids. CDR3 nucleotide sequence: TGTGCCAGCGAAGTGCAGCAGAGGGAAAAACTGTTTTTT. Its protein is CASEVQQREKLFF.

V gene TRBV7-2 combines with J gene TRBJ2-1; 15 nucleotides line up with TRBD2. CDR1 is SGHTA and CDR2 is FQGNSA in the germline V gene. The CDR3 totals 19 residues. V lost 1 base, J lost 9 bases, and 13 bases stayed unmatched. CDR3 coding DNA: TGTGCCAGCAGCTTAGTAGGGACTAGCGGGGGGAGAGTAGGAGGTGAGCAGTTCTTC. As protein: CASSLVGTSGGRVGGEQFF.

This clone was recorded many times. This sequence joins TRBV27 and TRBJ1-2; TRBD1 matches at 8 bases. Trimming cost V 0 bases and J 5 bases; bases outside gene matches: 8. The CDR3 runs 16 residues. Germline lookup yields CDR1 MNHEY and CDR2 SMNVEV (reference sequence). This CDR3 is CASSLSEDRAGYGYTF. The CDR3 DNA sequence: TGTGCCAGCAGTTTATCGGAGGACAGGGCGGGGTATGGCTACACCTTC.

The chain carries TRBV20-1 and TRBJ1-5; the D gene is possibly TRBD1 (5 bases). Germline V lookup: CDR1 DFQATT, CDR2 SNEGSKA (reference sequence). The CDR3 totals 15 residues. V was pared by 3 bases and J by 2 bases, with 14 bases between. The CDR3 loop reads CSASKVGQRNQPQHF. Here the CDR3 DNA reads TGCAGTGCTAGTAAGGTCGGACAACGCAATCAGCCCCAGCATTTT.

The V call is TRBV5-1, the J call TRBJ2-5; 9 nucleotides line up with TRBD2. The CDR3 extends over 16 amino acids. The J segment lost 1 base and the V segment lost 3 bases, leaving 7 bases of the junction unmatched. Germline V lookup: CDR1 SGHRS, CDR2 YFSETQ. The CDR3 DNA is TGCGCCAGCAGCTGGAGGGGAGCGGGAGGCCAAGAGACCCAGTACTTC. Protein product: CASSWRGAGGQETQYF.

The rearrangement uses TRBV11-2 and TRBJ1-1; the D gene is possibly TRBD1 (5 bases). Germline lookup yields CDR1 SGHAT and CDR2 FQNNGV. V was trimmed by 1 base and J by 5 bases, leaving 8 bases between them. CDR3 size: 13 residues. CDR3 in amino acids: CASSLGQLTEAFF. Written as DNA, the CDR3 is TGTGCCAGCAGCTTAGGACAGTTGACTGAAGCTTTCTTT.

This sequence joins TRBV7-6 and TRBJ1-3; perhaps TRBD1 as D (5 bases). Germline values: CDR1 SGHVS, CDR2 FNYEAQ. The germline V and J ends were trimmed by 2 bases and 4 bases, with 15 bases remaining between them. The CDR3 loop spans 16 amino acids. CDR3 sequence reads: CASSLSMGGSGNTIYF. In DNA, the CDR3 is TGTGCCAGCAGCTTATCGATGGGGGGTTCCGGAAACACCATATATTTT.

The table lists this clone with a count of one. This chain links TRBV5-8 with TRBJ2-5; 9 nucleotides agree with TRBD2. Germline-derived CDR1 and CDR2 are SGHTS and YDEGEE. The CDR3 runs 15 residues. With V trimmed by 0 bases and J by 5 bases, 5 bases remained unmatched. The CDR3 sequence: CASSLDSGGGETQYF. The CDR3 nucleotides read TGTGCCAGCAGCTTGGATAGCGGGGGAGGGGAGACCCAGTACTTC. The whole variable domain, remainder taken from reference TRBV5-8 and TRBJ2-5, is EAGVTQSPTHLIKTRGQQATLRCSPISGHTSVYWYQQALGLGLQFLLWYDEGEERNRGNFPPRFSGRQFPNYSSELNVNALELEDSALYLCASSLDSGGGETQYFGPGTRLLVL.

The chain carries TRBV19 and TRBJ1-6; D is uncertain. The V gene's germline CDR1 is LNHDA and CDR2 SQIVND (reference sequence). The CDR3 contains 15 residues. V was pared by 2 bases and J by 7 bases, with 12 bases between. The CDR3 reads CASSIRRRVNSPLHF. As DNA, the CDR3 is TGTGCCAGTAGTATAAGGAGGCGGGTGAATTCACCCCTCCACTTT. The variable domain in full, completed from reference TRBV19 and TRBJ1-6, reads DGGITQSPKYLFRKEGQNVTLSCEQNLNHDAMYWYRQDPGQGLRLIYYSQIVNDFQKGDIAEGYSVSREKKESFPLTVTSAQKNPTAFYLCASSIRRRVNSPLHFGNGTRLTVT.

This chain connects TRBV25-1 to TRBJ1-2, with TRBD1 identical over 7 bases. The CDR3 has 13 residues. Per the germline V gene, CDR1 is MGHDK and CDR2 is SYGVNS. V shed 2 bases, J shed 8 bases, and the junction held 5 bases outside the gene matches. The CDR3 loop reads CASSERQGDGYTF. The CDR3 nucleotides are TGTGCCAGCAGTGAAAGGCAGGGGGACGGCTACACCTTC.

V usage is TRBV24-1 and J usage is TRBJ2-6, with D tentatively TRBD1 (5 bases). Germline assignment: CDR1 KGHDR and CDR2 SFDVKD. V gave up 6 bases and J gave up 0 bases, with 11 bases separating them. The CDR3 extends over 16 amino acids. CDR3 DNA: TGTGCCACCAGTCCTGACAGATACTCTGGGGCCAACGTCCTGACTTTC. Its protein is CATSPDRYSGANVLTF.

Only one count was recorded for this clone. The chain employs TRBV7-2 and TRBJ1-3, with D hard to call. The CDR3 is 13 amino acids. Trimming removed 4 bases at V and 8 bases at J, with 12 bases between. Germline V gene data show CDR1 as SGHTA and CDR2 as FQGNSA. The CDR3 region has the DNA TGTGCCAGCAGCTCCTATTCGGCGGACACCATATATTTT. Encoded protein: CASSSYSADTIYF.

The rearrangement uses TRBV7-6 and TRBJ1-1; D is undetermined. The V gene's germline CDR1 is SGHVS and CDR2 FNYEAQ. Deletions cut 1 base from V and 1 base from J, with 4 bases between. This CDR3 is 13 amino acids long. The CDR3 protein is CASSLVGNTEAFF. CDR3 nucleotide sequence: TGTGCCAGCAGCTTAGTCGGGAACACTGAAGCTTTCTTT.

V and J are TRBV6-1 and TRBJ1-5; D is uncertain. V was clipped by 2 bases and J by 7 bases, with 9 bases between them. The CDR3 extends over 13 amino acids. Germline CDR1 reads MNHNS; CDR2 reads SASEGT. CDR3 DNA: TGTGCCAGCAGTGAATTTGGGAGCCAGCCCCAGCATTTT. Amino acid sequence: CASSEFGSQPQHF.

The rearrangement links TRBV28 to TRBJ1-4, with 7 bases fitting TRBD1. CDR1 and CDR2 (germline): MDHEN, SYDVKM. The CDR3 length is 15 residues. V dropped 3 bases and J dropped 8; count of bases not matched to a gene: 9. The CDR3 DNA is TGTGCCAGCAGTTTCTTCGACAGGGTCGGAGAAAAACTGTTTTTT. Its protein product is CASSFFDRVGEKLFF.

The CDR3 spells CASSFGGQANQPQHF. Here the CDR3 DNA reads TGTGCCAGCAGTTTTGGGGGACAGGCGAATCAGCCCCAGCATTTT. The chain couples TRBV28 to TRBJ1-5; 8 nucleotides align to TRBD1. There are 15 residues in the CDR3. The junction had 5 bases not matched to a gene; V was cut back by 3 bases and J by 4 bases. Germline CDR1 MDHEN, CDR2 SYDVKM.